The 20 T cell receptor beta chains listed next were all sequenced from one sample in a study of T cells after somatic rescue of genetic block. The assay was immunoSEQ multiplex PCR, and TCRdb's table has in-frame clones only and misses some. The table records 15,000 or so clones, more than 65% of them present only once. Sequenced: peripheral blood mononuclear cells (PBMCs). Receptor source: a boy between 10 and 17 years old.

The V gene is TRBV7-3, the J gene TRBJ2-1; 7 nucleotides line up with TRBD1. With V trimmed by 2 bases and J by 1 base, 2 bases remained unmatched. The CDR3 is 15 amino acids. Germline-derived CDR1 and CDR2 are SGHTA and FQGTGA. The CDR3 here is CASSLWDSSYNEQFF. CDR3 DNA sequence: TGTGCCAGCAGCTTATGGGACAGTTCCTACAATGAGCAGTTCTTC.

The chain employs TRBV7-3 and TRBJ2-5; 13 nucleotides align to TRBD2. The CDR3 loop spans 15 amino acids. J gave up 6 bases and V 2 bases, and 3 bases lay outside the gene matches. Per the germline V gene, CDR1 is SGHTA and CDR2 is FQGTGA. The CDR3 is CASSLAGLAGQTQYF. CDR3 bases: TGTGCCAGCAGCTTAGCGGGACTAGCGGGGCAGACCCAGTACTTC.

CDR3 DNA sequence: TGTGCCAGTAGTTCCGGACCGTTCTCCTACGAGCAGTACTTC. The encoded protein is CASSSGPFSYEQYF. The gene calls are TRBV19 and TRBJ2-7; D remains ambiguous. The CDR3 consists of 14 residues. The germline V and J ends were trimmed by 5 bases and 0 bases, with 11 bases remaining between them. CDR1 LNHDA and CDR2 SQIVND come from the germline V gene (reference sequence).

This clone counts as medium-sized. The genes are TRBV28 and TRBJ2-1, with TRBD2 identical over 13 bases. With 4 bases clipped from V and 5 bases from J, the junction kept 5 bases outside the gene matches. Germline V gene sequence: CDR1 MDHEN, CDR2 SYDVKM. The CDR3 has 16 amino acids. For the CDR3, the DNA is TGTGCCAGCAGTTGGACTAGCGGGAGTTGGAACAATGAGCAGTTCTTC. Translated, it gives CASSWTSGSWNNEQFF.

This chain links TRBV10-3 with TRBJ2-7; TRBD1 aligns across 10 bases. This CDR3 is 16 amino acids long. Germline assignment: CDR1 ENHRY and CDR2 SYGVKD. V was pared by 5 bases and J by 2 bases, with 9 bases of the junction left unmatched. CDR3 nucleotides: TGTGCCATCAGTAAAAATTCCGGGACAGGGGCCTACGAGCAGTACTTC. Its protein is CAISKNSGTGAYEQYF.

This clone was recorded a few times. V usage is TRBV10-3 and J usage is TRBJ1-2; D is unclear. The ends were cut back, 0 bases at V and 5 bases at J, with 4 bases in the middle. From germline, CDR1 is ENHRY and CDR2 SYGVKD. This CDR3 has 12 residues. As DNA, the CDR3 is TGTGCCATCAGTGAGTCAGGGTATGGCTACACCTTC. Encoded protein: CAISESGYGYTF.

The chain uses TRBV9 and TRBJ1-2; D remains unclear. V lost 1 base and J 5 bases, leaving 15 bases between the germline ends. Germline CDR1 is SGDLS and CDR2 is YYNGEE. This CDR3 is 15 amino acids long. This CDR3 is CASSVNSVGSYGYTF. The CDR3 DNA sequence: TGTGCCAGCAGCGTAAACTCGGTGGGAAGTTATGGCTACACCTTC.

The rearrangement links TRBV6-5 to TRBJ1-2; 10 nucleotides align to TRBD1. The V and J ends lost 6 bases and 2 bases, in that order; junction bases with no gene match: 6. The CDR3 extends over 15 amino acids. From germline, CDR1 is MNHEY and CDR2 SVGAGI. The CDR3 coding sequence is TGTGCCAGCAGCCGGGACAGGGGACAGAACTATGGCTACACCTTC. It codes for CASSRDRGQNYGYTF.

The table lists this clone with a few counts. The chain carries TRBV27 and TRBJ2-7; TRBD2 aligns across 8 bases. CDR3 length: 17 residues. After removal of 2 bases from V and 2 bases from J, the junction contained 11 bases not matched to a gene. Germline V gives CDR1 MNHEY, CDR2 SMNVEV (reference sequence). CDR3 DNA sequence: TGTGCCAGCAGTTTACTCGGGGGGGGTACAGGGACCTACGAGCAGTACTTC. Its translation: CASSLLGGGTGTYEQYF.

The chain combines TRBV28 with TRBJ2-2; D may be TRBD1 (5 bases). This CDR3 is built from 16 residues. Trimming removed 3 bases at V and 5 bases at J, with 16 bases between. Germline V gene data show CDR1 as MDHEN and CDR2 as SYDVKM. In DNA form, the CDR3 reads TGTGCCAGCAGTTTCTTGCCCCAGGGTTTGACCGGGGAGCTGTTTTTT. Encoded protein: CASSFLPQGLTGELFF.

This clone was detected a few times. V gene TRBV11-2 combines with J gene TRBJ2-3, with unresolved D. Trimming shortened V by 2 bases and J by 5 bases, and 2 bases separated the two germline ends. Germline CDR1 and CDR2: SGHAT and FQNNGV. The CDR3 runs 11 residues. The CDR3 sequence: CASSLLDTQYF. The DNA of the CDR3 is TGTGCCAGCAGCTTATTAGATACGCAGTATTTT. The entire variable domain, with the rest obtained from reference TRBV11-2 and TRBJ2-3, is as follows: EAGVAQSPRYKIIEKRQSVAFWCNPISGHATLYWYQQILGQGPKLLIQFQNNGVVDDSQLPKDRFSAERLKGVDSTLKIQPAKLEDSAVYLCASSLLDTQYFGPGTRLTVL.

This clone was observed a few times. The gene calls are TRBV14 and TRBJ2-4; TRBD1 aligns across 10 bases. Germline lookup yields CDR1 SGHDN and CDR2 FVKESK. Trimming took 3 bases from V and 2 from J; bases not matched to a gene: 4. The CDR3 has 16 residues. CDR3 sequence reads: CASSQGQGRSKNIQYF. The CDR3 nucleotides are TGTGCCAGCAGCCAGGGACAGGGGAGATCCAAAAACATTCAGTACTTC.

This clone was detected only once. The chain couples TRBV18 to TRBJ2-6; the match to TRBD1 covers 8 bases. V dropped 4 bases and J dropped 2; count of bases not matched to a gene: 7. Germline V lookup: CDR1 KGHSH, CDR2 LQKENI. The CDR3 length is 17 residues. CDR3 sequence reads: CASSLMAGGTGANVLTF. The CDR3 DNA sequence: TGTGCCAGCTCACTAATGGCAGGGGGCACTGGGGCCAACGTCCTGACTTTC.

The chain couples TRBV19 to TRBJ2-1, with 8 bases identical to TRBD2. With V trimmed by 9 bases and J by 1 base, 5 bases remained unmatched. Per germline, CDR1 LNHDA and CDR2 SQIVND (reference sequence). The length of the CDR3 is 14 residues. The CDR3 loop reads CASAASGSYNEQFF. The CDR3 DNA sequence: TGTGCCAGCGCGGCTAGCGGGTCCTACAATGAGCAGTTCTTC.

The chain is built from TRBV7-2 and TRBJ2-7; TRBD1 might be the D (5 bases). This CDR3 is 14 amino acids long. From germline, CDR1 is SGHTA and CDR2 FQGNSA. V shed 5 bases and J shed 2 bases, with 13 bases lying between them. DNA for the CDR3: TGTGCCAGCAGCGCATCAAGGGGTCCCTACGAGCAGTACTTC. Amino acid sequence: CASSASRGPYEQYF.

The chain carries TRBV30 and TRBJ1-5; 7 bases map to TRBD1. Germline lookup yields CDR1 GTSNPN and CDR2 SVGIG (reference sequence). V lost 2 bases and J lost 7; bases outside the gene matches: 8. This CDR3 has 14 residues. The CDR3, as DNA: TGTGCCTGGAGTACACCGACAGGGAACCAGCCCCAGCATTTT. Amino acids: CAWSTPTGNQPQHF.

This clone was seen more than once but under ten times. This chain uses TRBV6-5 with TRBJ2-5, with 9 bases lining up with TRBD2. V shed 5 bases and J 5 bases; nucleotides not matched to a gene: 9. In germline, CDR1 is MNHEY, CDR2 SVGAGI. The CDR3 spans 15 residues. The CDR3 spells CASSAGLAKGETQYF. The CDR3 nucleotides read TGTGCCAGCAGTGCGGGACTAGCTAAGGGGGAGACCCAGTACTTC.

This clone was counted a single time. The rearrangement links TRBV7-3 to TRBJ2-1; 12 bases map to TRBD1. Germline V gene lookup returns CDR1 SGHTA and CDR2 FQGTGA. The trim removed 4 bases at V and 2 bases at J, leaving 15 bases unmatched. The CDR3 consists of 20 residues. CDR3 sequence: CASSSPYGTGGSYTYNEQFF. DNA of the CDR3: TGTGCCAGCAGCTCCCCCTATGGGACAGGGGGCAGTTATACCTACAATGAGCAGTTCTTC.

This clone was recorded only once. This sequence joins TRBV5-1 and TRBJ2-3; D is uncertain. CDR1 is SGHRS and CDR2 is YFSETQ in the germline V gene. V lost 3 bases and J lost 6, with 20 bases in between. The CDR3 contains 16 residues. The CDR3 DNA is TGCGCCAGCAGCTCCACGGCAGGCGGCTTCTCGGATACGCAGTATTTT. Its translation is CASSSTAGGFSDTQYF.

The chain recombines TRBV27 with TRBJ2-1; 10 bases map to TRBD2. The CDR3 consists of 15 residues. The junction had 9 bases not matched to a gene; V was cut back by 5 bases and J by 8 bases. CDR1 is MNHEY, CDR2 SMNVEV, per germline (reference sequence). Here the CDR3 DNA reads TGTGCCAGCAGTAAAAGCGGGGGGGCTGGGCATGAGCAGTTCTTC. It specifies CASSKSGGAGHEQFF.